This T cell receptor beta chain was documented in a study of cytomegalovirus exposure and HLA in healthy donors. As regards this clone: Antigen specificity is unknown.

The germline V gene encodes CDR1 WNHNN and CDR2 SYGVQD (reference sequence). V gave up 1 base and J gave up 1 base, with 7 bases separating them. The CDR3 has 14 residues. The PCR ran on 60 Vbeta and 13 Jbeta primers. Here immunoSEQ multiplex PCR was the method, and the copy in TCRdb shows in-frame clones only, minus some. The sample carries 100,000 to 120,000 clones, over 65% recorded once. Regarding the study as a whole: Later findings reportedly placed an Asian-associated ancestry cluster below the 666-donor mean for N-insertions. Presence/absence analyses took donor sequencing depth as roughly uniform. An analysis that came later showed most CMV-associated TCR beta chains appearing HLA-restricted. A later analysis found TCR association rates differed by HLA locus, highest for DRB1 and lowest for HLA-C.

V gene TRBV10-1 combines with J gene TRBJ1-1; D remains unclear. This receptor was taken from a man aged 40-49 years in good health and CMV-seropositive. The sequenced material came from PBMCs. DNA for the CDR3: TGCGCCAGCAGTGAGTTGACATCGAACACTGAAGCTTTCTTT. It codes for CASSELTSNTEAFF.